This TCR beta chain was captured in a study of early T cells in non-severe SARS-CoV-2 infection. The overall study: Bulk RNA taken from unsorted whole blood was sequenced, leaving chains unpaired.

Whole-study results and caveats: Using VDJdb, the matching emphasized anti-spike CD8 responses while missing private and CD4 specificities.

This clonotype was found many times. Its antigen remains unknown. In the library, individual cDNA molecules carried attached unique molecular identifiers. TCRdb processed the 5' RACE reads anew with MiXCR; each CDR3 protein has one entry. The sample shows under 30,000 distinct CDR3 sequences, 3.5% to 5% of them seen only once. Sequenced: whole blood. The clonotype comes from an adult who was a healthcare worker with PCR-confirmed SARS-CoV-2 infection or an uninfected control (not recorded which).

The CDR3 is CASSFIPGTAKETQYF. CDR3 DNA sequence: TGTGCCAGCAGCTTCATCCCAGGAACAGCCAAAGAGACCCAGTACTTC. The chain combines TRBV11-2 with TRBJ2-5; no reliable D call. Per germline, CDR1 SGHAT and CDR2 FQNNGV. The CDR3 is 16 amino acids. V shed 3 bases and J shed 3 bases, with 17 bases lying between them.